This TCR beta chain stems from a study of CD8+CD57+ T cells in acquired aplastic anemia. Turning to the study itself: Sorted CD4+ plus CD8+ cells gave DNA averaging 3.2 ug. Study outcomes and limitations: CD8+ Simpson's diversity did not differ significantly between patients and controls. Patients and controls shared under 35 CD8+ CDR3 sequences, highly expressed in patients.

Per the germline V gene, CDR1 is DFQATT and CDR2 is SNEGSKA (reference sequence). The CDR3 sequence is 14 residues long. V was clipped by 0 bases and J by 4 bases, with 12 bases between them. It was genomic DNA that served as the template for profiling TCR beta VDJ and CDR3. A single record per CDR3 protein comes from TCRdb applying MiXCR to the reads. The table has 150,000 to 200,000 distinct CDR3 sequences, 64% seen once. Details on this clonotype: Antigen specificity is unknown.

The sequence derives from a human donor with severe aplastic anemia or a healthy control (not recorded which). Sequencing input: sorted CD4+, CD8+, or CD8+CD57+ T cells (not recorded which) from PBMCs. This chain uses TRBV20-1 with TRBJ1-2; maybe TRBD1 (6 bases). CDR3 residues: CSARDSYRAYGYTF. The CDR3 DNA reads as TGCAGTGCTAGAGATTCTTACAGGGCCTATGGCTACACCTTC.